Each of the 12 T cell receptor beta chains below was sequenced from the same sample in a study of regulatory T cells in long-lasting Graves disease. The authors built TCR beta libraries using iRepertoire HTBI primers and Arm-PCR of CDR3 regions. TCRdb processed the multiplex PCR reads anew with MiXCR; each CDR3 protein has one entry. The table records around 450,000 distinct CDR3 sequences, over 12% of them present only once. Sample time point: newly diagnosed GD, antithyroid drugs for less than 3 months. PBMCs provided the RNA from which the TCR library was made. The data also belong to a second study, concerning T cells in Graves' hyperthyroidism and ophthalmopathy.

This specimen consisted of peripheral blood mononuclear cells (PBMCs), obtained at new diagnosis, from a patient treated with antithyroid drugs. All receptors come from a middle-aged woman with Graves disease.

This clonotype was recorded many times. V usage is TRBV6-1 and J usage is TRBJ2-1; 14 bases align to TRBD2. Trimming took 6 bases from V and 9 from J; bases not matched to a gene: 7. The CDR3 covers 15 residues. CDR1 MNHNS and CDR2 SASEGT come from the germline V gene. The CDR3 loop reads CASRGGLAGVAEQFF. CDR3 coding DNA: TGTGCCAGCAGGGGGGGACTAGCGGGAGTAGCTGAGCAGTTCTTC.

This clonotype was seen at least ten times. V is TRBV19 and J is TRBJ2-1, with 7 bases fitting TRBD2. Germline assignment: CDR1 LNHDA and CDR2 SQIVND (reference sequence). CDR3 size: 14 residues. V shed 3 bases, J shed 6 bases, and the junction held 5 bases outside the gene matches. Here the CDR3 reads CASSMSGKSNEQFF. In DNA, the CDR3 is TGTGCCAGTAGTATGAGCGGGAAAAGCAATGAGCAGTTCTTC.

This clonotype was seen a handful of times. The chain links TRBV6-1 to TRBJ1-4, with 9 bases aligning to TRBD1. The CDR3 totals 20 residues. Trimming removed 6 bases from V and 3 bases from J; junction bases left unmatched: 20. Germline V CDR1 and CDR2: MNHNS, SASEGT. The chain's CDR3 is CASRGEQGAFFLLANEKLFF. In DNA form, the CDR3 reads TGTGCCAGCAGGGGGGAACAGGGGGCCTTCTTTTTGTTAGCTAATGAAAAACTGTTTTTT.

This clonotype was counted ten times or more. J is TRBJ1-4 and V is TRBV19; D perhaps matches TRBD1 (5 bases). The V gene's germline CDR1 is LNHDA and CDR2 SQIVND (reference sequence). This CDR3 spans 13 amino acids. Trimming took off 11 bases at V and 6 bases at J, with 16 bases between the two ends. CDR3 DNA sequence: TGTGCCTCTGGAGGTCAGGGTTATGAAAAACTGTTTTTT. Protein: CASGGQGYEKLFF.

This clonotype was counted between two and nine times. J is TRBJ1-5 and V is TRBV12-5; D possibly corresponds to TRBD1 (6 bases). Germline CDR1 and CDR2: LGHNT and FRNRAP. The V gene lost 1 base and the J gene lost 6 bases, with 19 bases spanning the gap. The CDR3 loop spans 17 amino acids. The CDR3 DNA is TGTGCTAGTGGTTTGGAACAAGGGGGGGTGAGCGTTCAGCCCCAGCATTTT. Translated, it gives CASGLEQGGVSVQPQHF.

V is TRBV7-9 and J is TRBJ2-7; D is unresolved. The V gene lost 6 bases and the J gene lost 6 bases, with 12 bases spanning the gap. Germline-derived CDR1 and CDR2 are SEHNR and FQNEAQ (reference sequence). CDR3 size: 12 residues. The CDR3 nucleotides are TGTGCCAGCAGTCAGCCCTCAGGCGAGCAGTACTTC. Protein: CASSQPSGEQYF.

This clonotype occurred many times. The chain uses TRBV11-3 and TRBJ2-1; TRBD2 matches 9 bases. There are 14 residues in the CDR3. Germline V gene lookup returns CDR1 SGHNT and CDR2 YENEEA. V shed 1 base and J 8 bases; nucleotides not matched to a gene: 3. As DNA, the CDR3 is TGTGCCAGCAGCTTAGGATTAGCGGGAGATGAGCAGTTCTTC. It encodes CASSLGLAGDEQFF.

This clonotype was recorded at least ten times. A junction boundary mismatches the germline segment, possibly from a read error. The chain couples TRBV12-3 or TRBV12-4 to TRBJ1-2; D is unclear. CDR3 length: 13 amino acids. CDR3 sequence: CASSLGGQVTPSF. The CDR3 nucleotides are TGTGCCAGCAGTTTGGGTGGGCAGGTGACGCCGTCCTTC.

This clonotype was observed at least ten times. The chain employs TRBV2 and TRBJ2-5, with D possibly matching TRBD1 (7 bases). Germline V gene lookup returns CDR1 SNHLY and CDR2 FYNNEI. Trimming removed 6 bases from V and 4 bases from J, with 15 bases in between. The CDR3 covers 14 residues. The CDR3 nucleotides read TGTGCCAGCAGAGGACAGGAGGGGACAGAGACCCAGTACTTC. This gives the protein CASRGQEGTETQYF.

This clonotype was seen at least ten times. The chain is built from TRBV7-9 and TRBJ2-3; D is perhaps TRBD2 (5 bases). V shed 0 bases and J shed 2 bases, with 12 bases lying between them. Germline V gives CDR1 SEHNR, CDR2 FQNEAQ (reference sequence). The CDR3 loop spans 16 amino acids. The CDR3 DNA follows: TGTGCCAGCAGCTTAGCCAGAAGCGGTGACACAGATACGCAGTATTTT. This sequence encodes CASSLARSGDTDTQYF. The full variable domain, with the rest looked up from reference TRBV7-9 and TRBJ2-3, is DTGVSQNPRHKITKRGQNVTFRCDPISEHNRLYWYRQTLGQGPEFLTYFQNEAQLEKSRLLSDRFSAERPKGSFSTLEIQRTEQGDSAMYLCASSLARSGDTDTQYFGPGTRLTVL.

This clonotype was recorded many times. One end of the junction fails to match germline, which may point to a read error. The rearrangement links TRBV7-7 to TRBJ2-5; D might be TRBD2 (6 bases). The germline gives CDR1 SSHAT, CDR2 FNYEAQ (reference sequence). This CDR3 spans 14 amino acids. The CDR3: CASSPFRGLETQYF. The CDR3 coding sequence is TGTGCTAGCAGCCCTTTTCGGGGGTTGGAGACCCAGTACTTC.

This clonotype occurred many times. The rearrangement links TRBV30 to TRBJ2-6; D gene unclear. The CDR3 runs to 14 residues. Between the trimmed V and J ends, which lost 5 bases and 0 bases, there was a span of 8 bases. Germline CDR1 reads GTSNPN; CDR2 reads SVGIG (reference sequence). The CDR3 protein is CAWGPSSGANVLTF. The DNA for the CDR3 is TGTGCCTGGGGACCGAGCTCTGGGGCCAACGTCCTGACTTTC.